This TCR beta chain was identified during a study of radiotherapy plus CTLA-4 blockade in lung cancer. Here immunoSEQ multiplex PCR was the method, and the copy in TCRdb shows in-frame clones only, minus some. The sample has some 45,000 clones, 60% to 80% seen once. This clone showed up just a few times. Germline CDR1 is SGHVS and CDR2 is FQNEAQ. This CDR3 has 14 amino acids. V shed 2 bases and J 4 bases; nucleotides not matched to a gene: 4. This sequence was found in a human donor with non-small cell lung cancer who had stable disease on radiotherapy plus ipilimumab. V and J are TRBV7-8 and TRBJ1-1; 7 bases map to TRBD1. This specimen was peripheral blood, taken from a patient treated with radiotherapy plus ipilimumab. The CDR3 region has the DNA TGTGCCAGCAGCTTAATGACAGGGCCCACTGAAGCTTTCTTT. Its translation: CASSLMTGPTEAFF.